A single sample is the source of the 2 T cell receptor beta chains below, sequenced in a study of control samples from healthy donors and cancer patients. TCRdb's table, derived via immunoSEQ multiplex PCR, lists solely in-frame clones and lacks some. Seen here are roughly 63,000 clones, nearly 90% observed once, and the top ten hold less than 7%. The sequencing input was PBMCs. These receptors were obtained from a man in his sixties with colorectal cancer.

This clone appeared a single time. The V call is TRBV5-6, the J call TRBJ1-2, with D possibly TRBD1 on 5 matching bases. CDR3 length: 17 amino acids. Germline V gene sequence: CDR1 SGHDT, CDR2 YYEEEE. Trimming removed 0 bases from V and 2 bases from J, with 17 bases in between. CDR3 in DNA: TGTGCCAGCAGCTTGGAGCTTCGGTGGGGCACGAACTATGGCTACACCTTC. Protein sequence: CASSLELRWGTNYGYTF.

The V call is TRBV5-1, the J call TRBJ2-1; no reliable D call. The CDR3 length is 14 residues. The V end was cut by 0 bases, the J end by 7 bases, with 11 bases between. Germline CDR1 reads SGHRS; CDR2 reads YFSETQ. The CDR3 DNA follows: TGCGCCAGCAGCTTGGAGGCAGGTTTTAATGAGCAGTTCTTC. Its protein is CASSLEAGFNEQFF.